The source of this T cell receptor beta chain is a study of cytomegalovirus exposure and HLA in healthy donors. At the level of the study: Of several hundred genotyped donors, approximately 80% clustered with self-reported Caucasian donors.

A multiplex PCR was run with 60 Vbeta primers and 13 Jbeta primers. Per the original methods: Among the unique TCR beta chains that a later analysis counted, roughly 80 million in all, about 12 million were shared. TCRdb's table, derived via immunoSEQ multiplex PCR, lists solely in-frame clones and lacks some. V, J and clone size were drawn from that table, and D and trimming were deduced from the DNA. The data contain around 200,000 clones, 79% of them singletons. As regards this clone: Its antigen remains unidentified.

Points from the study as a whole: The later analysis indicated that the majority of CMV-associated TCR beta chains appeared HLA-restricted. As a later analysis revealed, the rate of TCR association differed by HLA locus, with DRB1 most and HLA-C fewest.

This sequence was found in a woman in her forties or fifties in good health and CMV-seronegative. Source material: PBMCs.

Here the CDR3 reads CASYRAGELFF. The DNA for the CDR3 is TGTGCCAGCTATAGAGCCGGGGAGCTGTTTTTT. The chain couples TRBV27 to TRBJ2-2; D gene uncertain. The CDR3 is made up of 11 amino acids. The germline V gene encodes CDR1 MNHEY and CDR2 SMNVEV (reference sequence). Trimming took off 8 bases at V and 6 bases at J, with 7 bases between the two ends.